The clone carrying this T cell receptor (beta chain) was observed once. These data originate in a study of preoperative IRX-2 immunotherapy in early breast cancer. Data came from immunoSEQ multiplex PCR; TCRdb stores just in-frame clones and leaves some out. The table lists roughly 25,000 clones, 65% to 85% of them singletons. Germline V gives CDR1 LNHDA, CDR2 SQIVND (reference sequence). This CDR3 has 14 residues. V was clipped by 6 bases and J by 6 bases; unmatched bases: 6. Treatment meaning: preoperative locoregional IRX-2 cytokine immunotherapy. Patients received preoperative, locoregional IRX-2 cytokine immunotherapy in a phase Ib study.

The sequencing used lymph node tissue, collected before IRX-2 immunotherapy. This clonotype was sampled from a human donor with breast cancer. This chain joins TRBV19 and TRBJ1-1, with TRBD1 matching over 11 bases. The CDR3 DNA reads TGTGCCAGTAGCCCGGGACAGGGGGTCCCTGAAGCTTTCTTT. This gives the protein CASSPGQGVPEAFF.